The rows below give T cell receptor beta chains drawn from one sample of a study of graft-versus-host responses after intestinal transplantation. The repertoire was sequenced with immunoSEQ multiplex PCR; TCRdb's copy has only in-frame clones and lacks some. The table records several thousand clones, under 35% of them present only once. The sample in question was alloreactive CD8+ T cells from a mixed lymphocyte reaction culture, obtained before transplantation. Receptors originate from a human patient who was an organ donor for intestinal transplantation. Both conserved end residues are part of each CDR3. A D gene is named only where the DNA matches it firmly. Clone size appears in some rows only: once, few, many, or a class for an expanded clone.

d_call	clone_size	v_call	j_call	cdr3_aa	cdr3_nt
NA	NA	TRBV4-1	TRBJ1-2	CASSQVIWGEDGYTF	TGCGCCAGCAGCCAAGTGATTTGGGGCGAAGATGGCTACACCTTC
NA	NA	TRBV7-6	TRBJ1-1	CASSLNRGQEAFF	TGTGCCAGCAGCTTAAATAGGGGACAAGAAGCTTTCTTT
NA	NA	TRBV5-6	TRBJ1-1	CASSATEGHFF	TGTGCCAGCAGCGCGACGGAGGGCCATTTCTTT
NA	NA	TRBV27	TRBJ1-1	CASSLGGAYTEAFF	TGTGCCAGCAGTTTAGGGGGGGCTTACACTGAAGCTTTCTTT
NA	NA	TRBV3-1/TRBV3-2	TRBJ1-2	CASSHGYTF	TGTGCCAGCAGCCATGGCTACACCTTC
NA	NA	TRBV7-6	TRBJ1-1	CASSLEGGGTTEAFF	TGTGCCAGCAGCTTAGAGGGAGGGGGGACGACTGAAGCTTTCTTT
TRBD2	few	TRBV11-2	TRBJ2-1	CASSPLAGRFSYNEQFF	TGTGCCAGCAGTCCCCTAGCGGGACGTTTCTCCTACAATGAGCAGTTCTTC
NA	NA	TRBV7-6	TRBJ1-5	CASSPGVQPQHF	TGTGCCAGCAGCCCGGGGGTTCAGCCCCAGCATTTT
NA	NA	TRBV27	TRBJ1-5	CASSPLVGVVNQPQHF	TGTGCCAGCAGCCCCCTGGTGGGGGTAGTTAATCAGCCCCAGCATTTT
NA	NA	TRBV5-4	TRBJ2-5	CASSTAVGSGETQYF	TGTGCCAGCAGCACCGCCGTGGGGAGTGGAGAGACCCAGTACTTC
TRBD1	NA	TRBV5-1	TRBJ1-2	CASSLVVTGTGGDGYTF	TGCGCCAGCAGCTTGGTAGTTACCGGGACAGGTGGGGATGGCTACACCTTC
TRBD1	few	TRBV5-4	TRBJ2-7	CASSSGTGLEQYF	TGTGCCAGCAGCTCCGGGACAGGGCTCGAGCAGTACTTC
TRBD2	few	TRBV6-1	TRBJ2-7	CASSVRGGTYEQYF	TGTGCCAGCAGTGTCCGGGGGGGAACCTACGAGCAGTACTTC
TRBD2	NA	TRBV27	TRBJ2-1	CATRTSGNTYNEQFF	TGTGCCACCAGGACTAGCGGGAATACCTACAATGAGCAGTTCTTC
TRBD2	NA	TRBV6-5	TRBJ2-1	CASSYYSGGADNEQFF	TGTGCCAGCAGTTATTATAGCGGGGGGGCCGACAATGAGCAGTTCTTC
TRBD1	NA	TRBV11-3	TRBJ2-7	CASSLDGTASSYEQYF	TGTGCCAGCAGCTTAGATGGGACAGCTTCCTCCTACGAGCAGTACTTC
NA	NA	TRBV29-1	TRBJ2-2	CSVEDPNAVNTGELFF	TGCAGCGTTGAAGATCCTAACGCAGTGAACACCGGGGAGCTGTTTTTT
NA	few	TRBV2	TRBJ1-1	CASSSLTEAFF	TGTGCCAGCAGCTCCCTCACTGAAGCTTTCTTT
NA	few	TRBV4-1	TRBJ2-5	CASSALGLSQETQYF	TGCGCCAGCAGCGCCTTGGGACTGTCCCAAGAGACCCAGTACTTC
TRBD2	NA	TRBV7-6	TRBJ2-7	CASSLVASGGSEQYF	TGTGCCAGCAGCTTAGTCGCTAGCGGGGGGTCCGAGCAGTACTTC
NA	medium-sized	TRBV4-1	TRBJ2-6	CASGSGANVLTF	TGCGCCAGCGGATCTGGGGCCAACGTCCTGACTTTC
NA	few	TRBV6-5	TRBJ2-1	CASSSGSSYNEQFF	TGTGCCAGCAGTTCCGGGAGTTCCTACAATGAGCAGTTCTTC
NA	NA	TRBV2	TRBJ2-7	CASSAVGQGSYEQYF	TGTGCCAGCAGTGCCGTAGGGCAGGGGTCCTACGAGCAGTACTTC
NA	NA	TRBV5-1	TRBJ2-1	CASSTSRRGNEQFF	TGCGCCAGCAGTACTAGCCGCAGGGGCAATGAGCAGTTCTTC
TRBD2	medium-sized	TRBV7-2	TRBJ2-3	CASSLLSGAGDTQYF	TGTGCCAGCAGCTTACTTAGCGGGGCGGGGGATACGCAGTATTTT
TRBD1	NA	TRBV4-1	TRBJ2-7	CASSPGTGGYEQYF	TGCGCCAGCAGCCCCGGGACAGGGGGGTACGAGCAGTACTTC
NA	NA	TRBV21-1	TRBJ1-4	CASSTREGKTVF	TGTGCCAGCAGCACGAGGGAAGGAAAAACTGTTTTT
NA	medium-sized	TRBV6-5	TRBJ1-1	CASSLVGQNTEAFF	TGTGCCAGCAGTTTGGTGGGGCAGAACACTGAAGCTTTCTTT
TRBD1	once	TRBV9	TRBJ1-3	CASGQGAGGNTIYF	TGTGCCTCCGGACAGGGGGCGGGAGGAAACACCATATATTTT
TRBD2	NA	TRBV30	TRBJ2-7	CAGSLGAGGEQYF	TGTGCCGGGAGTTTGGGGGCGGGGGGCGAGCAGTACTTC
NA	NA	TRBV19	TRBJ1-1	CASNLGTILNTEAFF	TGTGCCAGTAACCTAGGGACAATTTTGAACACTGAAGCTTTCTTT
TRBD2	NA	TRBV4-3	TRBJ2-5	CASSPLAGDLETQYF	TGCGCCAGCAGCCCCCTAGCGGGGGATTTAGAGACCCAGTACTTC
TRBD2	few	TRBV19	TRBJ2-3	CASSLLANPGDTQYF	TGTGCCAGTAGTTTACTAGCGAACCCCGGGGATACGCAGTATTTT
NA	NA	TRBV11-3	TRBJ1-5	CASSPGVQPQHF	TGTGCCAGCAGCCCGGGGGTTCAGCCCCAGCATTTT
NA	few	TRBV15	TRBJ1-2	CATSRDDNPYGYTF	TGTGCCACCAGCAGAGATGACAATCCCTATGGCTACACCTTC
NA	few	TRBV19	TRBJ2-7	CASSITGSGEQYF	TGTGCCAGTAGTATAACAGGGAGCGGCGAGCAGTACTTC
TRBD1	few	TRBV7-9	TRBJ2-7	CASSFETGLEQYF	TGTGCCAGCAGCTTTGAGACAGGGCTCGAGCAGTACTTC
NA	NA	TRBV19	TRBJ2-5	CASSWAIWYQETQYF	TGTGCCTCATCATGGGCCATCTGGTACCAAGAGACCCAGTACTTC
NA	NA	TRBV6-5	TRBJ1-1	CASSWGTEAFF	TGTGCCAGCAGTTGGGGTACTGAAGCTTTCTTT
NA	medium-sized	TRBV29-1	TRBJ1-2	CSVEDTVSRVHGYTF	TGCAGCGTTGAAGATACGGTGAGCAGGGTCCATGGCTACACCTTC
TRBD1	NA	TRBV7-7	TRBJ1-5	CASSLQGEQPQHF	TGTGCCAGCAGCCTTCAGGGGGAACAGCCCCAGCATTTT
TRBD1	NA	TRBV6-1	TRBJ1-1	CASKQGLIEAFF	TGTGCCAGCAAACAGGGGTTGATTGAAGCTTTCTTT
TRBD1	NA	TRBV4-1	TRBJ2-7	CASSHRTGGEFSYEQYF	TGCGCCAGCAGCCATAGGACAGGGGGCGAATTCTCCTACGAGCAGTACTTC
TRBD2	few	TRBV19	TRBJ2-7	CASSPAGGREQYF	TGTGCCAGTAGCCCAGCGGGAGGGCGCGAGCAGTACTTC
NA	NA	TRBV11-2	TRBJ1-6	CASSQDTGYSPLHF	TGCGCCAGCAGCCAAGATACAGGGTATTCACCCCTCCACTTT
NA	medium-sized	TRBV4-1	TRBJ1-1	CASSQVRGGTEAFF	TGCGCCAGCAGCCAAGTTAGGGGTGGCACTGAAGCTTTCTTT
NA	few	TRBV11-2	TRBJ2-1	CASSLLRRDEQFF	TGTGCCAGCAGCCTTCTCCGTAGGGATGAGCAGTTCTTC
TRBD1	few	TRBV27	TRBJ1-5	CASNWGRDSDQPQHF	TGTGCCAGCAACTGGGGGCGGGACAGTGACCAGCCCCAGCATTTT
NA	NA	TRBV6-5	TRBJ2-1	CASSLSSYNEQFF	TGTGCCAGCAGTCTGAGTTCCTACAATGAGCAGTTCTTC
NA	NA	TRBV21-1	TRBJ2-2	CASSRRLAGRGAVF	TGTGCCAGCAGCCGCCGACTAGCGGGACGGGGAGCTGTTTTT
NA	NA	TRBV7-6	TRBJ1-5	CASSLEGHQPQHF	TGTGCCAGCAGCTTGGAAGGTCATCAGCCCCAGCATTTT
NA	NA	TRBV30	TRBJ1-3	CAWSPGGNTIYF	TGTGCCTGGAGTCCGGGGGGAAACACCATATATTTT
NA	many	TRBV30	TRBJ1-5	CAWSTGVGNQPQHF	TGTGCCTGGAGTACTGGGGTGGGCAATCAGCCCCAGCATTTT
TRBD1	NA	TRBV27	TRBJ2-7	CASSLGTAYEQYF	TGTGCCAGCAGTTTGGGGACAGCCTACGAGCAGTACTTC
NA	once	TRBV27	TRBJ2-3	CASSLSGGTDTQYF	TGTGCCAGCAGTTTATCGGGAGGCACAGATACGCAGTATTTT
NA	NA	TRBV21-1	TRBJ2-3	CASRTWGGQIDTQYF	TGTGCCAGCAGGACCTGGGGGGGGCAAATAGATACGCAGTATTTT